These 28 T cell receptor beta chains were sequenced from one sample in a study of a mutant IDH1 vaccine in newly diagnosed glioma. These TCRs' antigens remain unknown. This sample's time point: week 5, during vaccination. Alongside topical imiquimod, each dose of vaccine comprised 300 ug of mutant IDH1 20-mer peptide. Produced via immunoSEQ multiplex PCR; TCRdb's table is partial and in-frame only. The sample has some 51,000 clones, roughly 78% seen once. Sequenced here: PBMCs, sampled from a glioma patient whose treatment included an IDH1 peptide vaccine. The source of these receptors is a man in his fifties or sixties with glioma.

This clone has a handful of counts. The chain combines TRBV7-6 with TRBJ2-1; 11 bases line up with TRBD2. The ends lost 5 bases at V and 4 bases at J; junction bases unmatched: 4. Germline CDR1 reads SGHVS; CDR2 reads FNYEAQ. There are 15 residues in the CDR3. The CDR3 DNA reads TGTGCCAGCAGCCCACTAGCGGGGGAGTACAATGAGCAGTTCTTC. Translated: CASSPLAGEYNEQFF.

The gene calls are TRBV19 and TRBJ2-3, with D uncertain. V was trimmed by 3 bases and J by 3 bases, leaving 4 bases between them. The CDR3 runs 12 residues. Germline CDR1 is LNHDA and CDR2 is SQIVND (reference sequence). CDR3 residues: CASSMGTDTQYF. CDR3 sequence (DNA): TGTGCCAGTAGTATGGGAACAGATACGCAGTATTTT.

A few counts support this clone. V usage is TRBV28 and J usage is TRBJ2-7; unclear D gene. CDR3 length: 11 amino acids. Germline loops: CDR1 MDHEN, CDR2 SYDVKM. The V end was cut by 6 bases, the J end by 3 bases, with 6 bases between. CDR3 protein: CASRLSYEQYF. CDR3 DNA: TGTGCCAGCAGGCTCAGCTACGAGCAGTACTTC.

V and J are TRBV5-1 and TRBJ2-5; TRBD2 aligns across 8 bases. CDR3 size: 12 residues. V was pared by 4 bases and J by 9 bases, with 5 bases of the junction left unmatched. Germline V lookup: CDR1 SGHRS, CDR2 YFSETQ. CDR3 bases: TGCGCCAGCAGCCCGGGGGGGAGGGCCCAGTACTTC. It codes for CASSPGGRAQYF.

The table lists this clone with a count of one. The chain employs TRBV5-1 and TRBJ1-2; 7 positions match TRBD1. The J segment lost 3 bases and the V segment lost 0 bases, leaving 5 bases of the junction unmatched. This CDR3 has 15 residues. Looked up from germline, CDR1 is SGHRS and CDR2 is YFSETQ. The CDR3 DNA sequence: TGCGCCAGCAGCTTGGCCGGTCAGGGGGACTATGGCTACACCTTC. Encoded protein: CASSLAGQGDYGYTF.

The J gene is TRBJ1-1, the V gene TRBV4-1; TRBD1 matches at 7 bases. Trimming at V came to 0 bases and at J to 4 bases, leaving 2 bases not matched to a gene. This CDR3 region has 14 residues. Germline lookup yields CDR1 MGHRA and CDR2 YSYEKL. CDR3 loop: CASSQDEGATEAFF. In nucleotides, the CDR3 is TGCGCCAGCAGCCAAGACGAGGGGGCCACTGAAGCTTTCTTT.

V and J are TRBV6-1 and TRBJ2-7, with D maybe TRBD1 (5 bases). Germline CDR1 reads MNHNS; CDR2 reads SASEGT. This CDR3 contains 16 residues. Trimming took off 0 bases at V and 5 bases at J, with 17 bases between the two ends. The CDR3 DNA follows: TGTGCCAGCAGTGAAGCCCAGGGTACGAAGTTCCACGAGCAGTACTTC. It translates to CASSEAQGTKFHEQYF.

This clone appeared a single time. The chain couples TRBV6-4 to TRBJ2-1; 11 bases line up with TRBD1. This CDR3 has 15 amino acids. CDR1 and CDR2 from the germline V gene are MRHNA and SNTAGT. The J segment lost 7 bases and the V segment lost 5 bases, leaving 7 bases of the junction unmatched. The CDR3 nucleotides are TGTGCCAGCAGTCCGGCCGGACAGGGGGCGAATGAGCAGTTCTTC. It yields the protein CASSPAGQGANEQFF.

This sequence joins TRBV2 and TRBJ1-2; D is unresolved. Trimming took 7 bases from V and 2 from J, leaving 11 bases between them. Looked up from germline, CDR1 is SNHLY and CDR2 is FYNNEI. This CDR3 region has 13 residues. The CDR3 reads CASTSAPNYGYTF. The CDR3 nucleotides are TGTGCCAGCACCTCTGCCCCCAACTATGGCTACACCTTC.

The V call is TRBV6-4, the J call TRBJ1-6; D remains unclear. Germline V gene data show CDR1 as MRHNA and CDR2 as SNTAGT. This CDR3 contains 14 residues. V was pared by 0 bases and J by 10 bases, with 10 bases between. The CDR3 spells CASSDSSRGSPLHF. CDR3 coding DNA: TGTGCCAGCAGTGACTCGAGCCGAGGATCACCCCTCCACTTT.

The gene calls are TRBV18 and TRBJ2-2; no clear D. This CDR3 contains 16 residues. CDR1 and CDR2 from the germline V gene are KGHSH and LQKENI. V lost 1 base to trimming and J lost 4 bases, with 13 bases between them. The CDR3 DNA reads as TGTGCCAGCTCACCACTATACTCCTGGGGCACCGGGGAGCTGTTTTTT. Protein sequence: CASSPLYSWGTGELFF.

The chain is built from TRBV10-3 and TRBJ2-5; 8 positions match TRBD2. The CDR3 consists of 16 residues. Germline-derived CDR1 and CDR2 are ENHRY and SYGVKD. With V trimmed by 8 bases and J by 2 bases, 13 bases remained unmatched. CDR3 in DNA: TGTGCCATCGCGGGGGGCAAAGCGGGGTCACAAGAGACCCAGTACTTC. This translates into CAIAGGKAGSQETQYF.

The V gene is TRBV6-1, the J gene TRBJ2-7; D is ambiguous. V shed 0 bases and J shed 5 bases, with 11 bases lying between them. This CDR3 region has 14 residues. Germline CDR1 is MNHNS and CDR2 is SASEGT. DNA of the CDR3: TGTGCCAGCAGTGAAGCCGCCGTCTGGGACGAGCAGTACTTC. This gives the protein CASSEAAVWDEQYF.

The gene calls are TRBV10-3 and TRBJ1-1; D might be TRBD1 (5 bases). V lost 4 bases to trimming and J lost 0 bases, with 9 bases between them. The CDR3 is 14 residues long. Germline values: CDR1 ENHRY, CDR2 SYGVKD. The CDR3 protein is CAISGDGMNTEAFF. As DNA, the CDR3 is TGTGCCATCAGTGGGGACGGAATGAACACTGAAGCTTTCTTT.

The genes are TRBV6-5 and TRBJ2-7, with D unclear. The germline V and J ends were trimmed by 7 bases and 4 bases, with 8 bases remaining between them. This CDR3 is 11 amino acids long. The germline CDR1 and CDR2 sequences are MNHEY and SVGAGI. CDR3 sequence: CASTDGYEQYF. Here the CDR3 DNA reads TGTGCCAGCACGGACGGATACGAGCAGTACTTC.

V is TRBV6-5 and J is TRBJ2-3; no clear D gene. From germline, CDR1 is MNHEY and CDR2 SVGAGI. The V end lost 2 bases, the J end lost 0 bases, and 12 bases lay between the germline ends. This CDR3 comprises 16 residues. CDR3 DNA: TGTGCCAGCAGTTACCTCCGGACGACTAGCACAGATACGCAGTATTTT. It codes for CASSYLRTTSTDTQYF.

Written as DNA, the CDR3 is TGTGCCAGCAGTCCCGGGACAGGGGTTTTCTTT. Its protein is CASSPGTGVFF. The V gene is TRBV11-2, the J gene TRBJ1-1, with 10 bases aligning to TRBD1. The CDR3 totals 11 residues. Germline V gene data show CDR1 as SGHAT and CDR2 as FQNNGV. The V gene end was trimmed by 6 bases and the J gene end by 13 bases; junction bases not matched to a gene: 5.

On this clone: Different DNA sequences within this sample yield the same CDR3. The rearrangement links TRBV20-1 to TRBJ2-7; D ambiguous. CDR1 and CDR2 from the germline V gene are DFQATT and SNEGSKA (reference sequence). CDR3 size: 11 residues. V lost 3 bases and J 7 bases, leaving 10 bases between the germline ends. DNA for the CDR3: TGCAGTGCTAGTGCTAGTAGGGAGCAGTACTTC. Amino acids: CSASASREQYF.

CDR3 bases: TGTGCCAGCAGTTTAAAGGCTAGCGGGGGCGTCTCTAGCACAGATACGCAGTATTTT. Its translation is CASSLKASGGVSSTDTQYF. The chain combines TRBV28 with TRBJ2-3; 10 bases map to TRBD2. Germline-derived CDR1 and CDR2 are MDHEN and SYDVKM. The CDR3 covers 19 residues. J gave up 0 bases and V 2 bases, and 11 bases lay outside the gene matches.

This chain uses TRBV5-1 with TRBJ2-1; 8 nucleotides align to TRBD1. Germline values: CDR1 SGHRS, CDR2 YFSETQ. The CDR3 is made up of 14 amino acids. J lost 5 bases, V lost 2 bases, and 3 bases had no gene match. Written as DNA, the CDR3 is TGCGCCAGCAGCTTTGACAGGGGAAACAATGAGCAGTTCTTC. It encodes CASSFDRGNNEQFF. Complete variable domain (other parts from reference TRBV5-1 and TRBJ2-1): KAGVTQTPRYLIKTRGQQVTLSCSPISGHRSVSWYQQTPGQGLQFLFEYFSETQRNKGNFPGRFSGRQFSNSRSEMNVSTLELGDSALYLCASSFDRGNNEQFFGPGTRLTVL.

This chain links TRBV30 with TRBJ1-5, with D perhaps matching TRBD1 (5 bases). Trimming cost V 2 bases and J 7 bases, with 21 bases left between them. Germline CDR1 reads GTSNPN; CDR2 reads SVGIG (reference sequence). The CDR3 covers 16 residues. The CDR3 reads CAWSPAGTLTGQPQHF. The DNA of the CDR3 is TGTGCCTGGAGTCCCGCCGGGACCCTAACGGGGCAGCCCCAGCATTTT.

This clone turned up a few times. The V and J genes are TRBV30 and TRBJ2-1; possibly TRBD1 for D (6 bases). V gave up 0 bases and J gave up 5 bases, with 14 bases separating them. This CDR3 comprises 15 residues. The V gene's germline CDR1 is GTSNPN and CDR2 SVGIG (reference sequence). The CDR3: CAWSVGDRPNNEQFF. The CDR3 DNA is TGTGCCTGGAGTGTTGGCGACAGGCCCAACAATGAGCAGTTCTTC.

The rearrangement uses TRBV7-2 and TRBJ1-5; D might be TRBD1 (5 bases). The CDR3 is 16 amino acids. Germline CDR1 and CDR2: SGHTA and FQGNSA. Trimming shortened V by 5 bases and J by 0 bases, and 14 bases separated the two germline ends. For the CDR3, the DNA is TGTGCCAGCAGCCCCGACTGGGGGTATAGCAATCAGCCCCAGCATTTT. Translating it yields CASSPDWGYSNQPQHF.

CDR3 nucleotides: TGTGCCAGCGACAGGGAAGGGCTCGAGCAGTACTTC. Translated: CASDREGLEQYF. This chain uses TRBV28 with TRBJ2-7; 7 nucleotides align to TRBD1. The CDR3 runs 12 residues. V was pared by 8 bases and J by 6 bases, with 7 bases of the junction left unmatched. Germline-derived CDR1 and CDR2 are MDHEN and SYDVKM.

The chain is built from TRBV30 and TRBJ2-5, with no clear D. The CDR3 loop spans 12 amino acids. CDR1 GTSNPN and CDR2 SVGIG come from the germline V gene (reference sequence). V lost 2 bases and J 7 bases, leaving 11 bases between the germline ends. The CDR3 region is CAWSTVPGTQYF. CDR3 nucleotides: TGTGCCTGGAGTACGGTCCCCGGGACCCAGTACTTC. Supplemented by reference TRBV30 and TRBJ2-5, the full variable domain reads SQTIHQWPATLVQPVGSPLSLECTVEGTSNPNLYWYRQAAGRGLQLLFYSVGIGQISSEVPQNLSASRPQDRQFILSSKKLLLSDSGFYLCAWSTVPGTQYFGPGTRLLVL.

J is TRBJ1-1 and V is TRBV6-1, with a weak D call TRBD1 (5 bases). Trimming cost V 6 bases and J 2 bases, with 13 bases left between them. The CDR3 has 14 residues. CDR1 is MNHNS, CDR2 SASEGT, per germline. The CDR3 protein is CASSLRVSNTEAFF. CDR3 DNA: TGTGCCAGCAGCCTCAGGGTCAGCAACACTGAAGCTTTCTTT.

V and J are TRBV18 and TRBJ1-2, with TRBD1 identical over 7 bases. V lost 5 bases to trimming and J lost 6 bases; unmatched junction nucleotides: 9. Germline V gene lookup returns CDR1 KGHSH and CDR2 LQKENI. The CDR3 has 14 residues. CDR3: CASSSNRGEDGYTF. CDR3 DNA sequence: TGTGCCAGCTCATCAAACAGGGGAGAAGATGGCTACACCTTC.

This clone showed up just once. The V call is TRBV14, the J call TRBJ1-2, with D perhaps TRBD1 (6 bases). The ends were cut back, 8 bases at V and 2 bases at J, with 12 bases in the middle. The CDR3 loop spans 13 amino acids. CDR1 is SGHDN and CDR2 is FVKESK in the germline V gene. CDR3 amino acids: CASRSTGNYGYTF. The DNA of the CDR3 is TGTGCCAGCCGGAGTACAGGGAACTATGGCTACACCTTC.